Below are 3 T cell receptor beta chains sequenced from a single sample in a study of T cells in localized non-small cell lung cancer. The protocol was immunoSEQ multiplex PCR, while the TCRdb copy is restricted to in-frame clones and leaves out a portion. The repertoire holds roughly 21,000 clones, with 88% as singletons. This specimen was peripheral blood mononuclear cells, taken before any cancer treatment. All receptors come from a male donor aged 60 or over with stage II lung adenocarcinoma.

The gene calls are TRBV6-5 and TRBJ2-6; D is tentatively TRBD1 or TRBD2 (5 bases each). The germline V gene encodes CDR1 MNHEY and CDR2 SVGAGI. The V gene lost 2 bases and the J gene lost 9 bases, with 8 bases spanning the gap. This CDR3 has 13 residues. CDR3 in DNA: TGTGCCAGCAGTTACGGGGACCACAACGTCCTGACTTTC. Protein sequence: CASSYGDHNVLTF.

The chain links TRBV7-2 to TRBJ2-1; 9 positions agree with TRBD2. Per germline, CDR1 SGHTA and CDR2 FQGNSA. The CDR3 runs to 15 residues. V gave up 3 bases and J gave up 4 bases; unmatched junction bases: 4. CDR3 nucleotides: TGTGCCAGCAGCTTTACAGCGGGGGGATACAATGAGCAGTTCTTC. Protein: CASSFTAGGYNEQFF.

The V gene is TRBV6-1, the J gene TRBJ1-1; perhaps TRBD1 as D (6 bases). Trimming left V 5 bases short and J 11 bases short, with 15 bases between. In germline, CDR1 is MNHNS, CDR2 SASEGT. This CDR3 is built from 12 residues. CDR3 in DNA: TGTGCCAGCAGTATGAACAGGGTCGATGCTTTCTTT. It yields the protein CASSMNRVDAFF.